These 13 T cell receptor beta chains were sequenced from one sample in a study of T cell changes during pregnancy in multiple sclerosis. Profiling relied on immunoSEQ multiplex PCR, and the TCRdb table lists in-frame clones only, not all of them. The sample lists 35,000 to 50,000 clones, 90% occurring once. The sample consisted of peripheral blood, taken in the second trimester of pregnancy. These receptor sequences come from a female donor in good health, enrolled as a control in a pregnancy study.

V usage is TRBV7-9 and J usage is TRBJ1-3, with TRBD1 identical over 10 bases. The CDR3 covers 15 residues. Germline V lookup: CDR1 SEHNR, CDR2 FQNEAQ (reference sequence). The trim removed 3 bases at V and 4 bases at J, leaving 3 bases unmatched. In DNA form, the CDR3 reads TGTGCCAGCAGCTTGGGACAGGGGCTGGGAAACACCATATATTTT. It yields the protein CASSLGQGLGNTIYF.

The genes are TRBV5-6 and TRBJ1-1; D is possibly TRBD1 (5 bases). The CDR3 length is 14 residues. Germline assignment: CDR1 SGHDT and CDR2 YYEEEE. Trimming removed 2 bases from V and 4 bases from J, with 12 bases in between. The chain's CDR3 is CASSFGSQGTEAFF. CDR3 coding DNA: TGTGCCAGCAGCTTCGGGTCTCAGGGCACTGAAGCTTTCTTT.

This rearrangement joins TRBV5-5 to TRBJ1-2, with 7 bases matching TRBD1. V trimming: 6 bases; J trimming: 1 base; junction bases outside the gene matches: 6. CDR3 length: 14 residues. Germline V lookup: CDR1 SGHKS, CDR2 YYEKEE (reference sequence). The CDR3 coding sequence is TGTGCCAGCACCACCGACAGGGTTAACTATGGCTACACCTTC. This translates into CASTTDRVNYGYTF.

This chain joins TRBV11-3 and TRBJ1-1; D gene ambiguous. The CDR3 consists of 13 residues. Germline V gives CDR1 SGHNT, CDR2 YENEEA. Trimming removed 1 base from V and 2 bases from J, with 5 bases in between. The CDR3 here is CASSLGLNTEAFF. CDR3 coding DNA: TGTGCCAGCAGCTTAGGACTTAACACTGAAGCTTTCTTT.

This sequence joins TRBV2 and TRBJ2-7; TRBD1 might be the D (6 bases). CDR3 length: 13 amino acids. V dropped 6 bases and J dropped 6 bases, with 15 bases sitting between them. The germline CDR1 and CDR2 sequences are SNHLY and FYNNEI. CDR3 nucleotides: TGTGCCAGCAGGGCGGACCAGACAGGCGAGCAGTACTTC. Protein product: CASRADQTGEQYF.

This chain links TRBV6-6 with TRBJ2-5; tentatively, D is TRBD2 (6 bases). V gave up 5 bases and J gave up 5 bases, with 12 bases separating them. The CDR3 totals 13 residues. CDR1 is MNHNY and CDR2 is SVGAGI in the germline V gene (reference sequence). The CDR3 coding sequence is TGTGCCAGCAGTCGGGGGAGTCAGGAGACCCAGTACTTC. Its protein is CASSRGSQETQYF.

The chain has TRBV11-2 and TRBJ2-7; D gene ambiguous. Trimming left V 2 bases short and J 3 bases short, with 8 bases between. CDR1 is SGHAT, CDR2 FQNNGV, per germline. The CDR3 sequence is 13 residues long. CDR3 sequence: CASSLSGIYEQYF. The CDR3 DNA is TGTGCCAGCAGCTTATCGGGTATCTACGAGCAGTACTTC.

The rearrangement links TRBV19 to TRBJ2-2; D unclear. The V gene's germline CDR1 is LNHDA and CDR2 SQIVND (reference sequence). Trimming removed 4 bases at V and 6 bases at J, with 6 bases between. The CDR3 covers 12 residues. The CDR3 here is CASSRVPGELFF. DNA of the CDR3: TGTGCCAGTAGTAGAGTTCCCGGGGAGCTGTTTTTT. The full variable domain, completed using reference TRBV19 and TRBJ2-2, is DGGITQSPKYLFRKEGQNVTLSCEQNLNHDAMYWYRQDPGQGLRLIYYSQIVNDFQKGDIAEGYSVSREKKESFPLTVTSAQKNPTAFYLCASSRVPGELFFGEGSRLTVL.

The CDR3 DNA sequence: TGTGCCAGCAGTGGGACCCAGGGCGGTGTGGTTGAAAAACTGTTTTTT. This encodes CASSGTQGGVVEKLFF. The genes are TRBV25-1 and TRBJ1-4; the D gene is possibly TRBD1 (5 bases). Per germline, CDR1 MGHDK and CDR2 SYGVNS. The CDR3 length is 16 residues. The V gene lost 4 bases and the J gene lost 7 bases, with 19 bases spanning the gap. Combining the CDR3 with reference TRBV25-1 and TRBJ1-4 gives the whole variable domain EADIYQTPRYLVIGTGKKITLECSQTMGHDKMYWYQQDPGMELHLIHYSYGVNSTEKGDLSSESTVSRIRTEHFPLTLESARPSHTSQYLCASSGTQGGVVEKLFFGSGTQLSVL.

This chain connects TRBV4-3 to TRBJ1-5, with D possibly being TRBD1 (5 bases). The CDR3 runs to 17 residues. CDR1 LGHNA and CDR2 YSLEER come from the germline V gene. V was cut by 1 base and J by 0 bases, with 13 bases left in between. CDR3 sequence: CASSQGTTDSSNQPQHF. Written as DNA, the CDR3 is TGCGCCAGCAGCCAAGGGACGACAGACTCTAGCAATCAGCCCCAGCATTTT.

V and J are TRBV9 and TRBJ1-2; TRBD1 matches at 9 bases. In germline, CDR1 is SGDLS, CDR2 YYNGEE. The CDR3 consists of 15 residues. Losses at the gene ends were 3 bases for V and 8 bases for J; bases not matched to a gene: 11. The CDR3 sequence is CASSEGNRGLGGYTF. The CDR3 DNA is TGTGCCAGCAGCGAAGGAAACAGGGGGCTCGGCGGCTACACCTTC.

The chain couples TRBV19 to TRBJ1-2; 8 bases agree with TRBD1. The J segment lost 5 bases and the V segment lost 5 bases, leaving 4 bases of the junction unmatched. Germline CDR1 and CDR2: LNHDA and SQIVND (reference sequence). This CDR3 contains 13 residues. The chain's CDR3 is CASSPQGGYGYTF. CDR3 sequence (DNA): TGTGCCAGTAGTCCACAGGGGGGTTATGGCTACACCTTC.

The chain combines TRBV6-1 with TRBJ2-4, with a weak D call TRBD2 (5 bases). The germline CDR1 and CDR2 sequences are MNHNS and SASEGT. The length of the CDR3 is 18 residues. V lost 0 bases to trimming and J lost 0 bases, with 15 bases between them. The CDR3: CASSEAPLVRVAKNIQYF. CDR3 coding DNA: TGTGCCAGCAGTGAAGCTCCACTAGTTAGGGTAGCCAAAAACATTCAGTACTTC.